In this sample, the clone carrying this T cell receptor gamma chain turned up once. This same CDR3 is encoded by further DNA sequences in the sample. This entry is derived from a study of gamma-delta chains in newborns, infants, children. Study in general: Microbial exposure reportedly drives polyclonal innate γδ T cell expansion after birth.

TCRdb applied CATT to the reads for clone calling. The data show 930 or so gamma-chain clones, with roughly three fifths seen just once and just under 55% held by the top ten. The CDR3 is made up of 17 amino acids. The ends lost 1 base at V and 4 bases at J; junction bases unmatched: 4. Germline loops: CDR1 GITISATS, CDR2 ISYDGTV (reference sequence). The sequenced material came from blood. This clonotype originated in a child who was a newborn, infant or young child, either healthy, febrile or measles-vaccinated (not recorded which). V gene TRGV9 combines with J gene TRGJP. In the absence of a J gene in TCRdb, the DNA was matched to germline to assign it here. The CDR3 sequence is CALWEVVQELGKKIKVF. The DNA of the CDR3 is TGTGCCTTGTGGGAGGTCGTACAAGAGTTGGGCAAAAAAATCAAGGTATTT.